A single sample gave rise to the 4 T cell receptor beta chains below, sequenced in a study of T-cell reconstitution after alpha-beta-depleted transplantation in children. The library targeted TCRbeta and was prepared with unique molecular identifiers. Using its own MiXCR run on the PCR reads, TCRdb lists one record per CDR3 protein. The sample contains more than 200,000 distinct CDR3 sequences, over 15% of which appear only once. The sample consisted of PBMCs, mostly from graft donor cells, taken 360 days after TCRalphabeta/CD19-depleted stem cell transplant. Every receptor here comes from a male patient aged 2-9 years who had a stem cell transplant for acute lymphoblastic leukemia, so the T cells may come from the graft donor.

This clonotype came up many times. V gene TRBV5-1 combines with J gene TRBJ2-2; TRBD2 aligns across 9 bases. Looked up from germline, CDR1 is SGHRS and CDR2 is YFSETQ. The CDR3 has 16 amino acids. The V segment lost 2 bases and the J segment 2 bases; nucleotides outside the gene matches: 4. The CDR3 protein is CASSLGLAGNTGELFF. Here the CDR3 DNA reads TGCGCCAGCAGCTTAGGGCTAGCGGGAAACACCGGGGAGCTGTTTTTT.

This clonotype was seen many times. The gene calls are TRBV7-9 and TRBJ2-7; no firm D call. CDR1 is SEHNR, CDR2 FQNEAQ, per germline (reference sequence). With 5 bases removed from V and 3 bases from J, the gap between germline ends came to 11 bases. This CDR3 contains 13 residues. CDR3 coding DNA: TGTGCCAGCAGCGCGGAGAGATTCTACGAGCAGTACTTC. This encodes CASSAERFYEQYF.

This clonotype was observed a few times. This chain uses TRBV2 with TRBJ2-2, with 10 nucleotides matching TRBD1. J lost 6 bases, V lost 6 bases, and 7 bases had no gene match. Per germline, CDR1 SNHLY and CDR2 FYNNEI. The CDR3 length is 15 residues. CDR3 nucleotide sequence: TGTGCCAGCAGGGTGACCGACAGGGGGCCCGGGGAGCTGTTTTTT. This translates into CASRVTDRGPGELFF.

J is TRBJ2-1 and V is TRBV28; either TRBD1 or TRBD2 may supply D (6 bases each). The germline V and J ends were trimmed by 2 bases and 5 bases, with 22 bases remaining between them. The germline V gene has CDR1 MDHEN and CDR2 SYDVKM. This CDR3 is built from 18 residues. The CDR3 loop reads CASSLRGLRGRRDNEQFF. The CDR3 DNA is TGTGCCAGCAGTTTAAGGGGTTTACGGGGGCGGAGAGACAATGAGCAGTTCTTC. The full variable domain, with the rest looked up from reference TRBV28 and TRBJ2-1, is DVKVTQSSRYLVKRTGEKVFLECVQDMDHENMFWYRQDPGLGLRLIYFSYDVKMKEKGDIPEGYSVSREKKERFSLILESASTNQTSMYLCASSLRGLRGRRDNEQFFGPGTRLTVL.